This is a list of T cell receptor beta chains from one sample in a study of neurological immune-mediated disorders. TCRdb redid the calling of the 5' RACE reads with MiXCR, one entry per CDR3 protein. The sample consists of roughly 56,000 distinct CDR3 sequences, about 3.4% of them appearing once. Material for sequencing was PBMCs. Receptors originate from an older woman with multiple sclerosis. The CDR3 runs from the conserved cysteine through the conserved F or W. The D gene is left open where the match is weak. Clone sizes are given selectively: once, few, many, or a class where the clone is expanded.

V gene	D gene	clone size	J gene	CDR3 protein	CDR3 DNA
TRBV7-8	NA	many	TRBJ2-3	CASSFGRAVPTDTQYF	TGTGCCAGCAGCTTCGGCAGGGCGGTTCCCACAGATACGCAGTATTTT
TRBV7-8	NA	many	TRBJ2-2	CASSLPQWGANTGELFF	TGTGCCAGCAGCTTACCCCAATGGGGGGCGAACACCGGGGAGCTGTTTTTT
TRBV27	NA	NA	TRBJ2-7	CASSWQLGDEQYF	TGTGCCAGCAGCTGGCAGCTAGGGGACGAGCAGTACTTC
TRBV5-1	TRBD2	many	TRBJ2-7	CASSSGTSGGARYEQYF	TGCGCCAGCAGCTCCGGGACTAGCGGAGGGGCCCGATACGAGCAGTACTTC
TRBV6-5	NA	many	TRBJ1-1	CASSYSLPRREAFF	TGTGCCAGCAGTTACTCGCTGCCACGGAGAGAAGCTTTCTTT
TRBV29-1	NA	many	TRBJ2-1	CSVGRGPPRNEQFF	TGCAGCGTTGGAAGAGGGCCCCCTCGGAATGAGCAGTTCTTC
TRBV5-1	TRBD1	many	TRBJ1-6	CASSLGPGGDYNSPLHF	TGCGCCAGCAGCTTGGGTCCAGGGGGAGATTATAATTCACCCCTCCACTTT
TRBV7-9	NA	many	TRBJ2-7	CASSSIRGAYEQYF	TGTGCCAGCAGCTCGATCCGGGGGGCGTACGAGCAGTACTTC
TRBV4-1	TRBD1	many	TRBJ2-7	CASSQEAGGTGVEQYF	TGCGCCAGCAGCCAAGAAGCTGGAGGGACAGGGGTCGAGCAGTACTTC
TRBV20-1	TRBD1	many	TRBJ2-1	CSARGDRVSSYNEQFF	TGCAGTGCTAGAGGTGACAGGGTGAGCTCCTACAATGAGCAGTTCTTC
TRBV6-5	NA	NA	TRBJ1-3	CASRTIDSGNTIYF	TGTGCCAGCAGAACAATCGACTCTGGAAACACCATATATTTT
TRBV20-1	TRBD1	many	TRBJ2-3	CSARPGQGTHTDTQYF	TGCAGTGCTAGACCCGGACAGGGAACACACACAGATACGCAGTATTTT
TRBV6-2/TRBV6-3	NA	few	TRBJ1-2	CASSYSALAQTF	TGTGCCAGCAGTTACTCCGCCTTAGCACAAACCTTC
TRBV20-1	NA	many	TRBJ2-1	CSARDRGLSFF	TGCAGTGCTAGAGATCGGGGCCTGTCCTTCTTC
TRBV12-3/TRBV12-4	NA	many	TRBJ1-3	CASSQGLGNTIYF	TGTGCCAGCAGTCAGGGATTAGGAAACACCATATATTTT
TRBV3-1	NA	many	TRBJ2-7	CASGNYEQYF	TGTGCCAGCGGAAACTACGAGCAGTACTTC
TRBV4-1	TRBD1	many	TRBJ2-5	CASSPRVLRTGTAQETQYF	TGCGCCAGCAGCCCCCGCGTCCTAAGAACCGGGACAGCCCAAGAGACCCAGTACTTC
TRBV5-1	NA	many	TRBJ2-7	CASSVDGYEQYF	TGCGCCAGCAGCGTGGACGGCTACGAGCAGTACTTC
TRBV2	NA	many	TRBJ2-7	CASSPTLEQYF	TGTGCCAGCAGTCCGACTTTAGAGCAGTACTTC
TRBV7-9	NA	many	TRBJ1-4	CASSSKTGEKLFF	TGTGCCAGCAGCTCGAAGACAGGTGAAAAACTGTTTTTT
TRBV6-6	NA	many	TRBJ1-4	CASRDLRGPANEKLFF	TGTGCCAGCAGAGACCTCCGGGGGCCTGCGAATGAAAAACTGTTTTTT
TRBV20-1	NA	many	TRBJ2-3	CSARKFSTDTQYF	TGCAGTGCTAGAAAATTTAGCACAGATACGCAGTATTTT
TRBV3-1	NA	many	TRBJ1-6	CASSRQGDSPLHF	TGTGCCAGCAGCAGGCAGGGAGATTCACCCCTCCACTTT